These 14 T cell receptor beta chains were all obtained from the same sample, sequenced in a study of blood T cell repertoires in COVID-19. Data came from immunoSEQ multiplex PCR; TCRdb stores just in-frame clones and leaves some out. The table records about 14,000 clones, more than 80% of them present only once. The specimen was peripheral blood. These TCRs come from a man in his forties or fifties with active COVID-19.

The gene calls are TRBV5-1 and TRBJ2-7; 7 bases are a match to TRBD1. V lost 0 bases and J lost 3; bases outside the gene matches: 9. The length of the CDR3 is 16 residues. From germline, CDR1 is SGHRS and CDR2 YFSETQ. The CDR3 nucleotides read TGCGCCAGCAGCTTGGGGGGGACAGCCATAAGCTACGAGCAGTACTTC. Protein sequence: CASSLGGTAISYEQYF.

The V call is TRBV13, the J call TRBJ2-3, with 10 bases that match TRBD1. The CDR3 has 15 amino acids. Looked up from germline, CDR1 is PRHDT and CDR2 is FYEKMQ (reference sequence). After removal of 4 bases from V and 7 bases from J, the junction contained 8 bases not matched to a gene. In DNA form, the CDR3 reads TGTGCCAGCAGCTCGGGGGGGACAGGGGTAAATACGCAGTATTTT. The encoded protein is CASSSGGTGVNTQYF.

This clone was counted once. The J gene is TRBJ2-1, the V gene TRBV7-9, with 11 bases fitting TRBD2. CDR3 length equals 15 residues. Germline V lookup: CDR1 SEHNR, CDR2 FQNEAQ (reference sequence). After removal of 5 bases from V and 9 bases from J, the junction contained 9 bases not matched to a gene. CDR3 residues: CASSLGLAERGEQFF. The CDR3 bases are TGTGCCAGCAGCCTGGGACTAGCGGAAAGAGGTGAGCAGTTCTTC.

The chain employs TRBV18 and TRBJ1-1; 12 bases are a match to TRBD1. This CDR3 contains 16 residues. The trim removed 4 bases at V and 2 bases at J, leaving 5 bases unmatched. Germline loops: CDR1 KGHSH, CDR2 LQKENI. Here the CDR3 DNA reads TGTGCCAGCTCACACGGGACAGGGGGCTCTAACACTGAAGCTTTCTTT. Amino acid sequence: CASSHGTGGSNTEAFF.

The chain recombines TRBV5-6 with TRBJ2-1; 10 bases match TRBD2. V shed 0 bases and J 5 bases; nucleotides not matched to a gene: 5. Germline V gene sequence: CDR1 SGHDT, CDR2 YYEEEE. The CDR3 spans 16 residues. The CDR3 sequence is CASSLESSGSDNEQFF. The CDR3 coding sequence is TGTGCCAGCAGCTTGGAGTCTAGCGGGAGCGACAATGAGCAGTTCTTC.

The chain is built from TRBV5-1 and TRBJ2-7; 7 nucleotides line up with TRBD1. Germline assignment: CDR1 SGHRS and CDR2 YFSETQ. The J segment lost 4 bases and the V segment lost 3 bases, leaving 7 bases of the junction unmatched. CDR3 length: 14 amino acids. CDR3 sequence (DNA): TGCGCCAGCAGCTCCGGGACAGACATTTACGAGCAGTACTTC. This sequence encodes CASSSGTDIYEQYF.

The chain combines TRBV24-1 with TRBJ1-6, with D tentatively TRBD1 (6 bases). The CDR3 contains 16 residues. With 2 bases removed from V and 6 bases from J, the gap between germline ends came to 13 bases. CDR1 and CDR2 (germline): KGHDR, SFDVKD. This CDR3 is CATSDSTQGLNSPLHF. In DNA, the CDR3 is TGTGCCACCAGTGATTCTACCCAGGGGCTTAATTCACCCCTCCACTTT.

The chain joins TRBV9 to TRBJ1-2; 8 nucleotides align to TRBD1. Trimming cost V 4 bases and J 4 bases; bases outside gene matches: 12. Germline values: CDR1 SGDLS, CDR2 YYNGEE. The CDR3 totals 16 residues. DNA for the CDR3: TGTGCCAGCAGCCATTTGGGGACAGGCCTGAGCTATGGCTACACCTTC. Amino acids: CASSHLGTGLSYGYTF.

The rearrangement uses TRBV28 and TRBJ1-2, with TRBD1 matching 9 bases. CDR3 size: 15 residues. The J segment lost 5 bases and the V segment lost 5 bases, leaving 9 bases of the junction unmatched. Germline CDR1 and CDR2: MDHEN and SYDVKM. In nucleotides, the CDR3 is TGTGCCAGCAGTACGGACAGGGGCGGCGTGTATGGCTACACCTTC. It codes for CASSTDRGGVYGYTF.

The chain links TRBV11-3 to TRBJ1-2; D is undetermined. V was cut by 5 bases and J by 2 bases, with 15 bases left in between. The CDR3 is 15 amino acids. Germline CDR1 reads SGHNT; CDR2 reads YENEEA. In nucleotides, the CDR3 is TGTGCCAGCAGCCCGACCCGACAAATCAACTATGGCTACACCTTC. Encoded protein: CASSPTRQINYGYTF.

The CDR3 sequence: CASSIRRDQPQHF. DNA of the CDR3: TGTGCCAGTAGTATACGCCGGGATCAGCCCCAGCATTTT. V gene TRBV19 combines with J gene TRBJ1-5; D is undetermined. Trimming took 2 bases from V and 5 from J, leaving 7 bases between them. The CDR3 covers 13 residues. Per the germline V gene, CDR1 is LNHDA and CDR2 is SQIVND (reference sequence). The whole variable domain, filled in from reference TRBV19 and TRBJ1-5, reads DGGITQSPKYLFRKEGQNVTLSCEQNLNHDAMYWYRQDPGQGLRLIYYSQIVNDFQKGDIAEGYSVSREKKESFPLTVTSAQKNPTAFYLCASSIRRDQPQHFGDGTRLSIL.

The CDR3 nucleotides read TGTGCCAGCAGTTTACTTGCGGCAGTTAATCAGCCCCAGCATTTT. As protein: CASSLLAAVNQPQHF. The rearrangement links TRBV28 to TRBJ1-5; D gene unclear. V lost 2 bases and J lost 4, with 12 bases in between. The CDR3 loop spans 15 amino acids. The germline CDR1 and CDR2 sequences are MDHEN and SYDVKM.

The chain employs TRBV4-2 and TRBJ2-1, with 13 bases aligning to TRBD2. Germline CDR1 LGHNA, CDR2 YNFKEQ. This CDR3 contains 15 residues. J gave up 8 bases and V 1 base, and 2 bases lay outside the gene matches. CDR3 bases: TGTGCCAGCAGCCAAGGACTAGCGGGAGGCGATGAGCAGTTCTTC. Protein sequence: CASSQGLAGGDEQFF.

This rearrangement joins TRBV5-4 to TRBJ2-1; TRBD2 aligns across 11 bases. From germline, CDR1 is SGHNT and CDR2 YYREEE (reference sequence). V was clipped by 3 bases and J by 0 bases; unmatched bases: 8. This CDR3 contains 18 residues. CDR3 sequence: CASSSPLTSGSSYNEQFF. Here the CDR3 DNA reads TGTGCCAGCAGCTCGCCGCTCACTAGCGGGAGCTCCTACAATGAGCAGTTCTTC. The variable domain in full, with the rest retrieved from reference TRBV5-4 and TRBJ2-1, is ETGVTQSPTHLIKTRGQQVTLRCSSQSGHNTVSWYQQALGQGPQFIFQYYREEENGRGNFPPRFSGLQFPNYSSELNVNALELDDSALYLCASSSPLTSGSSYNEQFFGPGTRLTVL.